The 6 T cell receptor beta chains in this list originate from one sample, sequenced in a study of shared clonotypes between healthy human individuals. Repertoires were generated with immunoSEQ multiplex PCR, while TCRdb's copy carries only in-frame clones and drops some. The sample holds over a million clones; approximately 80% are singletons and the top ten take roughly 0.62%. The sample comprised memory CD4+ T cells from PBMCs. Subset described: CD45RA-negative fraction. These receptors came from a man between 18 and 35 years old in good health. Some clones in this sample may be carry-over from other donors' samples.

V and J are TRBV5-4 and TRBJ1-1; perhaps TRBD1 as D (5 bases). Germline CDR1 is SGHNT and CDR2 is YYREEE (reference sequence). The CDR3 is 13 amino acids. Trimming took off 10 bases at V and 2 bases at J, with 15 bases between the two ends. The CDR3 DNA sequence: TGTGCCGGCGGGGGATCCACCAACACTGAAGCTTTCTTT. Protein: CAGGGSTNTEAFF.

The CDR3 spells CASRDPTATYSYEQYF. As DNA, the CDR3 is TGTGCCAGCAGAGATCCGACAGCTACATACTCCTACGAGCAGTACTTC. The chain has TRBV2 and TRBJ2-7; D may be TRBD1 (5 bases). The germline V and J ends were trimmed by 6 bases and 0 bases, with 18 bases remaining between them. The CDR3 has 16 amino acids. The germline CDR1 and CDR2 sequences are SNHLY and FYNNEI. Full variable domain (remainder filled in from reference TRBV2 and TRBJ2-7): EPEVTQTPSHQVTQMGQEVILRCVPISNHLYFYWYRQILGQKVEFLVSFYNNEISEKSEIFDDQFSVERPDGSNFTLKIRSTKLEDSAMYFCASRDPTATYSYEQYFGPGTRLTVT.

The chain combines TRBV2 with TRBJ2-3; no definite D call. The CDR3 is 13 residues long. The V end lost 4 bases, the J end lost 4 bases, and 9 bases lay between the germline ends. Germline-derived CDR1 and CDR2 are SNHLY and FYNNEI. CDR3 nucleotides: TGTGCCAGCAGTGTCCGATTGGCAGATACGCAGTATTTT. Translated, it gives CASSVRLADTQYF.

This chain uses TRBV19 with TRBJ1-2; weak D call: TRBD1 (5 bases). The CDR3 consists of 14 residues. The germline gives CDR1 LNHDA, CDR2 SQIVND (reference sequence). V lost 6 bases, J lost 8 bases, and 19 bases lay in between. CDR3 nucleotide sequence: TGTGCCAGTAGAGGCACGGGGGAGGCTTACGGCTACACCTTC. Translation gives CASRGTGEAYGYTF.

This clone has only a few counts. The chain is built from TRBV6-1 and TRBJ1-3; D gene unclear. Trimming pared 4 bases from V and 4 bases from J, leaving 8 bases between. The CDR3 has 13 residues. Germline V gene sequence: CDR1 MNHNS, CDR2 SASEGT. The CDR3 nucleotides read TGTGCCAGCAGTGCCTCAGTGGGAAACACCATATATTTT. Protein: CASSASVGNTIYF.

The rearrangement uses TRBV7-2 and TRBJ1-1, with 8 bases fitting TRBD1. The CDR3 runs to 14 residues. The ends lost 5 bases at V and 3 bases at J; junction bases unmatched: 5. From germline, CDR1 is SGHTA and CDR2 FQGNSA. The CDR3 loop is CASSPGGSDTEAFF. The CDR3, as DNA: TGTGCCAGCAGCCCAGGGGGCAGCGACACTGAAGCTTTCTTT.